The 17 T cell receptor beta chains below were found in one sample sequenced in a study of blood T cell repertoires in COVID-19. Using immunoSEQ multiplex PCR, the repertoire was profiled, and TCRdb retains in-frame clones only, with some absent. The sample has 390,000 or so clones, 80% to 90% seen once. Sequenced input: PBMCs or T cells enriched from blood (not recorded which). Every receptor here comes from a young man who had recovered from COVID-19.

The chain employs TRBV5-8 and TRBJ1-2, with D perhaps matching TRBD1 (6 bases). The CDR3 sequence is 15 residues long. Germline V gene lookup returns CDR1 SGHTS and CDR2 YDEGEE. The V end was cut by 0 bases, the J end by 4 bases, with 13 bases between. The CDR3 here is CASSLGATGFYGYTF. In DNA, the CDR3 is TGTGCCAGCAGCTTGGGGGCGACAGGATTCTATGGCTACACCTTC.

V and J are TRBV28 and TRBJ1-2, with 10 bases aligning to TRBD1. V gave up 2 bases and J gave up 4 bases; unmatched junction bases: 16. Germline-derived CDR1 and CDR2 are MDHEN and SYDVKM. The CDR3 extends over 19 amino acids. The CDR3 DNA is TGTGCCAGCAGTTTAGACGGAGGGGGACAGGGGCGAGGAACCTATGGCTACACCTTC. Encoded protein: CASSLDGGGQGRGTYGYTF.

J is TRBJ2-7 and V is TRBV5-4, with TRBD1 matching 10 bases. The CDR3 length is 15 residues. Germline lookup yields CDR1 SGHNT and CDR2 YYREEE (reference sequence). Germline trimming cut 4 bases from V and 2 bases from J; bases unmatched to any gene: 6. CDR3 in amino acids: CASSPRDRGTYEQYF. CDR3 nucleotide sequence: TGTGCCAGCAGCCCGAGGGACAGGGGAACCTACGAGCAGTACTTC.

The chain employs TRBV5-8 and TRBJ1-2; TRBD1 is a possible D gene (5 bases). The CDR3 extends over 14 amino acids. The V gene lost 2 bases and the J gene lost 4 bases, with 12 bases spanning the gap. The germline gives CDR1 SGHTS, CDR2 YDEGEE. The DNA for the CDR3 is TGTGCCAGCAGCTTTTCGCAGGGTGGCTATGGCTACACCTTC. This sequence encodes CASSFSQGGYGYTF.

The V gene is TRBV7-9, the J gene TRBJ2-7; D might be TRBD2 (5 bases). This CDR3 is built from 12 residues. CDR1 is SEHNR and CDR2 is FQNEAQ in the germline V gene (reference sequence). V lost 3 bases and J lost 4, with 7 bases in between. CDR3 bases: TGTGCCAGCAGCTTGTCGGGGTACGAGCAGTACTTC. The encoded protein is CASSLSGYEQYF.

The chain joins TRBV5-1 to TRBJ1-1, with a possible D match to TRBD1 (6 bases). Germline assignment: CDR1 SGHRS and CDR2 YFSETQ. The CDR3 extends over 13 amino acids. V gave up 6 bases and J gave up 1 base, with 10 bases separating them. CDR3 nucleotide sequence: TGCGCCAGCAACCAGGGGCAGAACACTGAAGCTTTCTTT. This gives the protein CASNQGQNTEAFF.

The chain links TRBV11-2 to TRBJ1-1; D is ambiguous. CDR1 is SGHAT, CDR2 FQNNGV, per germline. The V end lost 5 bases, the J end lost 1 base, and 11 bases lay between the germline ends. This CDR3 is built from 14 residues. In DNA form, the CDR3 reads TGTGCCAGCAGCGCCCTGACACGGAACACTGAAGCTTTCTTT. Translation gives CASSALTRNTEAFF.

V usage is TRBV5-1 and J usage is TRBJ2-5; TRBD1 might be the D (5 bases). The V end was cut by 0 bases, the J end by 4 bases, with 13 bases between. The CDR3 sequence is 15 residues long. Germline V gene sequence: CDR1 SGHRS, CDR2 YFSETQ. Written as DNA, the CDR3 is TGCGCCAGCAGCTTGGCCGCAGTAAGGGGAGAGACCCAGTACTTC. Protein sequence: CASSLAAVRGETQYF.

The V gene is TRBV27, the J gene TRBJ2-7; 7 nucleotides agree with TRBD2. The germline V gene has CDR1 MNHEY and CDR2 SMNVEV (reference sequence). This CDR3 region has 14 residues. Germline trimming cut 6 bases from V and 3 bases from J; bases unmatched to any gene: 8. CDR3 sequence: CASSPGTNLYEQYF. For the CDR3, the DNA is TGTGCCAGCAGCCCCGGGACTAACCTCTACGAGCAGTACTTC.

Note on this clone: Other DNA sequences in the same sample also yield this CDR3. The chain has TRBV9 and TRBJ2-1, with D tentatively TRBD2 (5 bases). The CDR3 contains 16 residues. The V end was cut by 0 bases, the J end by 0 bases, with 10 bases between. CDR1 is SGDLS, CDR2 YYNGEE, per germline. The CDR3 here is CASSVGGGGSYNEQFF. Written as DNA, the CDR3 is TGTGCCAGCAGCGTAGGTGGCGGAGGCTCCTACAATGAGCAGTTCTTC.

The V and J genes are TRBV4-1 and TRBJ2-2, with TRBD1 matching over 7 bases. The CDR3 covers 16 residues. Germline V CDR1 and CDR2: MGHRA, YSYEKL. With 3 bases clipped from V and 6 bases from J, the junction kept 10 bases outside the gene matches. The CDR3 loop is CASSHPTLDRAGELFF. CDR3 bases: TGCGCCAGCAGCCATCCTACTCTCGACAGGGCCGGGGAGCTGTTTTTT.

J is TRBJ2-1 and V is TRBV3-1 (or the pseudogene TRBV3-2), with 9 bases aligning to TRBD2. Germline CDR1 reads LGHDT; CDR2 reads YNNKEL (reference sequence). The V segment lost 1 base and the J segment 7 bases; nucleotides outside the gene matches: 8. The CDR3 extends over 16 amino acids. The CDR3 here is CASSQVLAGGLNEQFF. The DNA for the CDR3 is TGTGCCAGCAGCCAAGTCCTTGCGGGGGGGCTTAATGAGCAGTTCTTC.

This sequence joins TRBV5-8 and TRBJ2-3, with 14 positions matching TRBD2. The germline V gene has CDR1 SGHTS and CDR2 YDEGEE. The junction had 1 base not matched to a gene; V was cut back by 0 bases and J by 4 bases. This CDR3 contains 16 residues. The CDR3 loop reads CASSLGLAGGSDTQYF. The DNA for the CDR3 is TGTGCCAGCAGCTTGGGACTAGCGGGGGGGTCAGATACGCAGTATTTT.

The V call is TRBV3-1 (or the pseudogene TRBV3-2), the J call TRBJ2-1; 7 bases line up with TRBD2. CDR3 length: 15 residues. With V trimmed by 8 bases and J by 5 bases, 12 bases remained unmatched. Germline CDR1 is LGHDT and CDR2 is YNNKEL (reference sequence). The CDR3 spells CASQKGLADHNEQFF. CDR3 nucleotides: TGTGCCAGCCAGAAGGGCCTAGCGGACCACAATGAGCAGTTCTTC.

This clone was recorded once. The rearrangement uses TRBV2 and TRBJ1-4; D remains unclear. This CDR3 has 16 residues. The V gene lost 4 bases and the J gene lost 0 bases, with 12 bases spanning the gap. CDR1 SNHLY and CDR2 FYNNEI come from the germline V gene. For the CDR3, the DNA is TGTGCCAGCAGTGTTCGGCAGACTGCAACTAATGAAAAACTGTTTTTT. Its translation: CASSVRQTATNEKLFF.

The CDR3 reads CASSPLTGANYGYTF. The DNA for the CDR3 is TGTGCCAGCAGCCCCCTGACAGGAGCTAACTATGGCTACACCTTC. The rearrangement links TRBV7-2 to TRBJ1-2, with D possibly being TRBD1 (6 bases). CDR1 SGHTA and CDR2 FQGNSA come from the germline V gene. V gave up 5 bases and J gave up 0 bases, with 13 bases separating them. The CDR3 has 15 residues.

The V call is TRBV11-2, the J call TRBJ2-7; 8 bases agree with TRBD1. Looked up from germline, CDR1 is SGHAT and CDR2 is FQNNGV. CDR3 size: 16 residues. The junction had 10 bases not matched to a gene; V was cut back by 2 bases and J by 4 bases. The CDR3 sequence is CASSLRLGQGVYEQYF. The CDR3, as DNA: TGTGCCAGCAGCTTACGTCTAGGACAGGGTGTTTACGAGCAGTACTTC.